A single sample is the source of the 26 T cell receptor beta chains below, sequenced in a study of blood T cell repertoires in COVID-19. Produced via immunoSEQ multiplex PCR; TCRdb's table is partial and in-frame only. The profile shows 250,000 to 300,000 clones, around 92% of them singletons. What was sequenced was PBMCs or T cells enriched from blood (not recorded which). Source of these receptors: a woman in her 50s who had been exposed to COVID-19.

This clone is a singleton in its sample. The V and J genes are TRBV2 and TRBJ1-1; 9 bases match TRBD1. CDR1 and CDR2 (germline): SNHLY, FYNNEI. The ends lost 5 bases at V and 1 base at J; junction bases unmatched: 11. This CDR3 comprises 17 residues. The CDR3 nucleotides read TGTGCCAGCAGTCTGAATCCATCGGGACAGGGGAACACTGAAGCTTTCTTT. Protein: CASSLNPSGQGNTEAFF. Together with reference TRBV2 and TRBJ1-1, the CDR3 gives the full variable domain: EPEVTQTPSHQVTQMGQEVILRCVPISNHLYFYWYRQILGQKVEFLVSFYNNEISEKSEIFDDQFSVERPDGSNFTLKIRSTKLEDSAMYFCASSLNPSGQGNTEAFFGQGTRLTVV.

The count of this clone is one. This chain links TRBV25-1 with TRBJ1-6, with D perhaps matching TRBD1 (6 bases). Trimming removed 6 bases from V and 3 bases from J, with 9 bases in between. The CDR3 runs 14 residues. Germline CDR1 is MGHDK and CDR2 is SYGVNS. The CDR3 region has the DNA TGTGCCAGCAGACAGGGCTTCTATAATTCACCCCTCCACTTT. This codes for CASRQGFYNSPLHF.

The J gene is TRBJ1-1, the V gene TRBV6-1; tentatively, D is TRBD1 (6 bases). CDR1 and CDR2 (germline): MNHNS, SASEGT. Deletions cut 2 bases from V and 3 bases from J, with 16 bases between. This CDR3 contains 16 residues. The CDR3 loop is CASSEPRGGGDTEAFF. The CDR3 nucleotides are TGTGCCAGCAGTGAACCCCGAGGGGGGGGCGACACTGAAGCTTTCTTT.

The chain links TRBV2 to TRBJ2-2; TRBD1 might be the D (5 bases). Germline V lookup: CDR1 SNHLY, CDR2 FYNNEI. The CDR3 is 14 amino acids. V was cut by 8 bases and J by 4 bases, with 14 bases left in between. The CDR3 bases are TGTGCCAGCGGTTTAAAGGACATCACCGGGGAGCTGTTTTTT. It translates to CASGLKDITGELFF.

The V call is TRBV27, the J call TRBJ1-2, with TRBD1 as a possible D gene (6 bases). Germline V gene data show CDR1 as MNHEY and CDR2 as SMNVEV (reference sequence). Trimming pared 6 bases from V and 8 bases from J, leaving 19 bases between. The CDR3 sequence is 14 residues long. This chain's CDR3 is CASSPQGNRGGYTF. CDR3 coding DNA: TGTGCCAGCAGCCCCCAGGGGAACAGAGGAGGCTACACCTTC.

V is TRBV3-1 (or the pseudogene TRBV3-2) and J is TRBJ1-1, with unresolved D. This CDR3 contains 16 residues. Per germline, CDR1 LGHDT and CDR2 YNNKEL (reference sequence). The V gene lost 0 bases and the J gene lost 0 bases, with 11 bases spanning the gap. The CDR3 region has the DNA TGTGCCAGCAGCCAAGAGTTGGTGACAATGAACACTGAAGCTTTCTTT. Translation gives CASSQELVTMNTEAFF.

The chain recombines TRBV28 with TRBJ2-5; 7 bases fit TRBD1. Germline V gene lookup returns CDR1 MDHEN and CDR2 SYDVKM. Trimming removed 4 bases from V and 0 bases from J; junction bases left unmatched: 5. CDR3 length: 15 amino acids. The CDR3 DNA reads TGTGCCAGCAGTTCCCCGACAGGGTACCAAGAGACCCAGTACTTC. Amino acids: CASSSPTGYQETQYF.

V and J are TRBV2 and TRBJ2-7; TRBD1 agrees at 8 bases. Germline V CDR1 and CDR2: SNHLY, FYNNEI. This CDR3 is 15 amino acids long. V was clipped by 6 bases and J by 4 bases; unmatched bases: 11. The CDR3 reads CASSLRTGTLYEQYF. The DNA for the CDR3 is TGTGCCAGCAGCCTTCGGACAGGGACTCTTTACGAGCAGTACTTC.

The V gene is TRBV5-5, the J gene TRBJ1-4, with 7 positions matching TRBD1. CDR3 length equals 16 residues. Germline loops: CDR1 SGHKS, CDR2 YYEKEE (reference sequence). The junction had 17 bases not matched to a gene; V was cut back by 3 bases and J by 12 bases. This CDR3 reads CASSSQDRILTGELFF. The CDR3 DNA reads as TGTGCCAGCAGCTCCCAGGACAGGATCCTCACAGGGGAACTGTTTTTT.

The chain is built from TRBV7-9 and TRBJ1-1; D is perhaps TRBD1 (6 bases). Trimming took off 4 bases at V and 0 bases at J, with 12 bases between the two ends. CDR3 size: 15 residues. Germline V gene data show CDR1 as SEHNR and CDR2 as FQNEAQ (reference sequence). The CDR3, as DNA: TGTGCCAGCAGCTCCGCCGGGACACTGAACACTGAAGCTTTCTTT. Its translation is CASSSAGTLNTEAFF. Full variable domain (outside the CDR3, taken from reference TRBV7-9 and TRBJ1-1): DTGVSQNPRHKITKRGQNVTFRCDPISEHNRLYWYRQTLGQGPEFLTYFQNEAQLEKSRLLSDRFSAERPKGSFSTLEIQRTEQGDSAMYLCASSSAGTLNTEAFFGQGTRLTVV.

CDR3 sequence reads: CASSLMGLHTDTQYF. CDR3 DNA sequence: TGTGCCAGCAGCTTAATGGGACTACACACAGATACGCAGTATTTT. The chain recombines TRBV7-2 with TRBJ2-3, with TRBD2 identical over 7 bases. Losses at the gene ends were 2 bases for V and 2 bases for J; bases not matched to a gene: 4. CDR1 and CDR2 (germline): SGHTA, FQGNSA. CDR3 length: 15 residues.

The J gene is TRBJ2-1, the V gene TRBV28; 7 bases match TRBD1. This CDR3 comprises 15 residues. V dropped 4 bases and J dropped 4; count of bases not matched to a gene: 7. CDR1 is MDHEN and CDR2 is SYDVKM in the germline V gene. The CDR3 here is CASSSMDRLYNEQFF. CDR3 DNA: TGTGCCAGCAGTTCGATGGACAGGCTGTACAATGAGCAGTTCTTC.

The chain recombines TRBV12-3 or TRBV12-4 with TRBJ2-2, with D perhaps TRBD1 (6 bases). With 6 bases removed from V and 5 bases from J, the gap between germline ends came to 10 bases. This CDR3 is built from 13 residues. CDR3 sequence reads: CASSLQGTGELFF. In DNA form, the CDR3 reads TGTGCCAGCAGCCTACAGGGAACCGGGGAGCTGTTTTTT.

The genes are TRBV5-1 and TRBJ1-2, with D perhaps TRBD1 (5 bases). Germline V gene sequence: CDR1 SGHRS, CDR2 YFSETQ. The CDR3 has 16 amino acids. V lost 5 bases to trimming and J lost 8 bases, with 25 bases between them. The CDR3 DNA follows: TGCGCCAGCAGGGTCGGAGCGGGGGAATCTGGAAGGGGCTACACCTTC. Amino acids: CASRVGAGESGRGYTF.

This clone came up once. This rearrangement joins TRBV5-6 to TRBJ1-1, with D perhaps matching TRBD1 (5 bases). V was shortened by 4 bases and J by 0 bases, with 19 bases between the two germline ends. The CDR3 has 17 amino acids. The germline V gene has CDR1 SGHDT and CDR2 YYEEEE. The CDR3: CASSLGGSGRVNTEAFF. The CDR3 DNA reads as TGTGCCAGCAGCCTTGGAGGGTCGGGCAGGGTGAACACTGAAGCTTTCTTT.

V is TRBV28 and J is TRBJ1-2, with D unclear. The germline CDR1 and CDR2 sequences are MDHEN and SYDVKM. Trimming cost V 4 bases and J 1 base, with 19 bases left between them. This CDR3 spans 17 amino acids. CDR3 protein: CASSYMSLGRSNYGYTF. CDR3 bases: TGTGCCAGCAGTTATATGTCACTAGGACGGAGTAACTATGGCTACACCTTC.

V and J are TRBV30 and TRBJ1-2; TRBD1 agrees at 9 bases. Germline CDR1 is GTSNPN and CDR2 is SVGIG (reference sequence). The CDR3 has 15 amino acids. With 4 bases clipped from V and 7 bases from J, the junction kept 13 bases outside the gene matches. The CDR3 here is CAWNPWDRALGGYTF. The DNA of the CDR3 is TGTGCCTGGAATCCCTGGGACAGGGCTTTGGGTGGCTACACCTTC.

This clone was seen once. The V and J genes are TRBV7-6 and TRBJ2-4, with TRBD1 as a possible D gene (6 bases). The length of the CDR3 is 16 residues. The germline V gene has CDR1 SGHVS and CDR2 FNYEAQ. The V end was cut by 3 bases, the J end by 2 bases, with 14 bases between. The CDR3 DNA sequence: TGTGCCAGCAGCTTCCCCCTGGGGGCAACCAAAAACATTCAGTACTTC. Protein product: CASSFPLGATKNIQYF.

The chain combines TRBV19 with TRBJ2-3, with D hard to call. The CDR3 is 13 residues long. The V end lost 5 bases, the J end lost 2 bases, and 8 bases lay between the germline ends. Germline V CDR1 and CDR2: LNHDA, SQIVND (reference sequence). CDR3 sequence (DNA): TGTGCCAGTAGTGTTTCAAACACAGATACGCAGTATTTT. It is translated as CASSVSNTDTQYF.

The chain has TRBV27 and TRBJ2-4, with 10 bases that match TRBD1. V dropped 5 bases and J dropped 0; count of bases not matched to a gene: 7. The CDR3 runs to 17 residues. The germline V gene encodes CDR1 MNHEY and CDR2 SMNVEV (reference sequence). The CDR3: CASSTGQGDLAKNIQYF. CDR3 sequence (DNA): TGTGCCAGCAGTACAGGACAGGGGGATTTAGCCAAAAACATTCAGTACTTC.

The chain uses TRBV6-1 and TRBJ1-2, with 9 bases lining up with TRBD1. The CDR3 has 18 residues. Per germline, CDR1 MNHNS and CDR2 SASEGT. V lost 2 bases to trimming and J lost 4 bases; unmatched junction nucleotides: 14. This chain's CDR3 is CASSERSQGAPNPYGYTF. The CDR3 DNA follows: TGTGCCAGCAGTGAACGGTCACAGGGGGCCCCGAACCCCTATGGCTACACCTTC.

The chain recombines TRBV30 with TRBJ1-3; 7 bases line up with TRBD1. The V gene end was trimmed by 4 bases and the J gene end by 4 bases; junction bases not matched to a gene: 7. The germline V gene encodes CDR1 GTSNPN and CDR2 SVGIG (reference sequence). The CDR3 has 14 amino acids. The CDR3 DNA reads TGTGCCTGGAACATCAGGGGGGTCGGAAACACCATATATTTT. Its protein product is CAWNIRGVGNTIYF.

The chain joins TRBV7-2 to TRBJ1-5; no clear D gene. This CDR3 region has 14 residues. V lost 4 bases and J 3 bases, leaving 10 bases between the germline ends. The germline CDR1 and CDR2 sequences are SGHTA and FQGNSA. CDR3 sequence reads: CASSSRRDNQPQHF. The CDR3, as DNA: TGTGCCAGCAGCTCTCGACGGGACAATCAGCCCCAGCATTTT.

This chain joins TRBV4-1 and TRBJ2-7, with 9 bases that match TRBD1. The CDR3 has 17 residues. Germline CDR1 reads MGHRA; CDR2 reads YSYEKL. The J segment lost 2 bases and the V segment lost 0 bases, leaving 8 bases of the junction unmatched. DNA of the CDR3: TGCGCCAGCAGCCAAGATAAGGGACAGGGTAGGCCCTACGAGCAGTACTTC. Residues: CASSQDKGQGRPYEQYF.

The chain couples TRBV14 to TRBJ1-3; TRBD1 agrees at 9 bases. Germline lookup yields CDR1 SGHDN and CDR2 FVKESK. The CDR3 sequence is 16 residues long. V was clipped by 4 bases and J by 3 bases; unmatched bases: 7. CDR3 nucleotides: TGTGCCAGCAGCCCTCCGGGACAGGGATTTGGAAACACCATATATTTT. This sequence encodes CASSPPGQGFGNTIYF. Full variable domain (outside the CDR3, taken from reference TRBV14 and TRBJ1-3): EAGVTQFPSHSVIEKGQTVTLRCDPISGHDNLYWYRRVMGKEIKFLLHFVKESKQDESGMPNNRFLAERTGGTYSTLKVQPAELEDSGVYFCASSPPGQGFGNTIYFGEGSWLTVV.

The CDR3 region is CASSVQAQGVWETQYF. DNA of the CDR3: TGTGCCAGCAGTGTCCAGGCACAGGGCGTTTGGGAGACCCAGTACTTC. V is TRBV6-1 and J is TRBJ2-5, with D possibly matching TRBD1 (6 bases). This CDR3 has 16 amino acids. The V gene lost 4 bases and the J gene lost 5 bases, with 20 bases spanning the gap. Germline V gene lookup returns CDR1 MNHNS and CDR2 SASEGT.